One sample yielded the 11 T cell receptor beta chains listed below, sequenced in a study of regulatory T cells in long-lasting Graves disease. This sample's time point: newly diagnosed GD, antithyroid drugs for less than 3 months. Isolated PBMC RNA provided the starting material for the TCR library. CDR3 regions were amplified by Arm-PCR using iRepertoire HTBI primers to build TCR beta libraries. TCRdb re-called the multiplex PCR reads through MiXCR, storing one row per CDR3 protein. The repertoire holds some 500,000 distinct CDR3 sequences, with 13% as singletons. A further study also used this sample, focusing on T cells in Graves' hyperthyroidism and ophthalmopathy.

The sample in question was peripheral blood mononuclear cells (PBMCs), obtained at new diagnosis, from a patient treated with antithyroid drugs. All receptors come from a young man with Graves disease.

On this clonotype: This could be a read error, since a much larger clone is one nucleotide away. V gene TRBV7-3 combines with J gene TRBJ2-7; D perhaps matches TRBD2 (6 bases). This CDR3 contains 12 residues. V lost 5 bases to trimming and J lost 11 bases, with 16 bases between them. Per the germline V gene, CDR1 is SGHTA and CDR2 is FQGTGA. CDR3 DNA: TGTGCCAGCAGCCGGACGCGGGGAGAGGAGTACTTC. Encoded protein: CASSRTRGEEYF.

This clonotype was picked up a small number of times. CDR3: CASSWSINQPQHF. The CDR3 DNA is TGTGCCAGCAGTTGGAGCATCAATCAGCCCCAGCATTTT. The V gene is TRBV6-5, the J gene TRBJ1-5; no reliable D call. The V end lost 4 bases, the J end lost 3 bases, and 7 bases lay between the germline ends. Germline assignment: CDR1 MNHEY and CDR2 SVGAGI. The CDR3 consists of 13 residues.

J is TRBJ2-2 and V is TRBV4-1; D is perhaps TRBD1 (5 bases). Germline V gene lookup returns CDR1 MGHRA and CDR2 YSYEKL. This CDR3 has 17 residues. Trimming left V 4 bases short and J 0 bases short, with 15 bases between. CDR3 DNA sequence: TGCGCCAGCAGCCGAGATGCGACAGCTGCGAACACCGGGGAGCTGTTTTTT. It is translated as CASSRDATAANTGELFF.

This clonotype was detected many times. The V call is TRBV2, the J call TRBJ2-1; 10 bases match TRBD1. V shed 5 bases, J shed 7 bases, and the junction held 5 bases outside the gene matches. The CDR3 is 14 amino acids. Per germline, CDR1 SNHLY and CDR2 FYNNEI. The CDR3 loop reads CASSTDRGWNEQFF. CDR3 nucleotides: TGTGCCAGCAGTACGGACAGGGGGTGGAATGAGCAGTTCTTC.

This clonotype was counted many times. The CDR3 bases are TGTGCCAGTATATACCCAGGGCTGTTCACTGAAGCTTTCTTT. As protein: CASIYPGLFTEAFF. The chain joins TRBV19 to TRBJ1-1; D may be TRBD1 (5 bases). The V end lost 7 bases, the J end lost 4 bases, and 16 bases lay between the germline ends. CDR1 is LNHDA and CDR2 is SQIVND in the germline V gene (reference sequence). The CDR3 contains 14 residues. Variable domain in full (rest from reference TRBV19 and TRBJ1-1): DGGITQSPKYLFRKEGQNVTLSCEQNLNHDAMYWYRQDPGQGLRLIYYSQIVNDFQKGDIAEGYSVSREKKESFPLTVTSAQKNPTAFYLCASIYPGLFTEAFFGQGTRLTVV.

As DNA, the CDR3 is TGTGCCAGCAGCTCAGTCCGGACTAGCGGGAGGACTAGAGATACGCAGTATTTT. This gives the protein CASSSVRTSGRTRDTQYF. The chain employs TRBV11-2 and TRBJ2-3; 14 bases agree with TRBD2. CDR1 SGHAT and CDR2 FQNNGV come from the germline V gene. V lost 4 bases to trimming and J lost 5 bases; unmatched junction nucleotides: 11. The CDR3 extends over 18 amino acids.

This clonotype was found a few times. The V and J genes are TRBV11-2 and TRBJ1-3; D is possibly TRBD1 (6 bases). The CDR3 has 15 amino acids. Trimming cost V 5 bases and J 1 base, with 12 bases left between them. Per germline, CDR1 SGHAT and CDR2 FQNNGV. CDR3 DNA: TGTGCCAGCAGCGCCACCACAGGGTCTGGAAACACCATATATTTT. Protein: CASSATTGSGNTIYF. Drawing the rest from reference TRBV11-2 and TRBJ1-3, the complete variable domain is EAGVAQSPRYKIIEKRQSVAFWCNPISGHATLYWYQQILGQGPKLLIQFQNNGVVDDSQLPKDRFSAERLKGVDSTLKIQPAKLEDSAVYLCASSATTGSGNTIYFGEGSWLTVV.

This clonotype was recorded at least ten times. The CDR3 DNA is TGTGCCAGCAGCCTCGGGCAGGGAGAGGACGAGCAGTACTTC. The encoded protein is CASSLGQGEDEQYF. This chain joins TRBV7-9 and TRBJ2-7; D is possibly TRBD1 or TRBD2 (5 bases each). V was trimmed by 5 bases and J by 5 bases, leaving 16 bases between them. Germline CDR1 reads SEHNR; CDR2 reads FQNEAQ (reference sequence). This CDR3 is 14 amino acids long.

This clonotype was recorded at least ten times. The chain joins TRBV14 to TRBJ2-3; 12 bases match TRBD2. J gave up 3 bases and V 8 bases, and 6 bases lay outside the gene matches. Germline CDR1 is SGHDN and CDR2 is FVKESK. The CDR3 is made up of 15 amino acids. The CDR3 DNA reads TGTGCCAGCTCACCGCTAGCGGGAGGGACAGATACGCAGTATTTT. It yields the protein CASSPLAGGTDTQYF.

This clonotype was detected many times. V gene TRBV12-3 or TRBV12-4 combines with J gene TRBJ2-7; D remains ambiguous. The germline V and J ends were trimmed by 9 bases and 0 bases, with 9 bases remaining between them. This CDR3 comprises 12 residues. CDR3 region: CASTQTSYEQYF. CDR3 nucleotides: TGTGCCAGTACGCAGACCTCCTACGAGCAGTACTTC.

This clonotype was seen only a few times. The V gene is TRBV20-1, the J gene TRBJ2-1; D is undetermined. CDR1 is DFQATT, CDR2 SNEGSKA, per germline (reference sequence). The CDR3 spans 14 residues. Trimming left V 0 bases short and J 4 bases short, with 10 bases between. The CDR3 nucleotides are TGCAGTGCTAGAGATTCGCAGGCTTACAATGAGCAGTTCTTC. Amino acid sequence: CSARDSQAYNEQFF.